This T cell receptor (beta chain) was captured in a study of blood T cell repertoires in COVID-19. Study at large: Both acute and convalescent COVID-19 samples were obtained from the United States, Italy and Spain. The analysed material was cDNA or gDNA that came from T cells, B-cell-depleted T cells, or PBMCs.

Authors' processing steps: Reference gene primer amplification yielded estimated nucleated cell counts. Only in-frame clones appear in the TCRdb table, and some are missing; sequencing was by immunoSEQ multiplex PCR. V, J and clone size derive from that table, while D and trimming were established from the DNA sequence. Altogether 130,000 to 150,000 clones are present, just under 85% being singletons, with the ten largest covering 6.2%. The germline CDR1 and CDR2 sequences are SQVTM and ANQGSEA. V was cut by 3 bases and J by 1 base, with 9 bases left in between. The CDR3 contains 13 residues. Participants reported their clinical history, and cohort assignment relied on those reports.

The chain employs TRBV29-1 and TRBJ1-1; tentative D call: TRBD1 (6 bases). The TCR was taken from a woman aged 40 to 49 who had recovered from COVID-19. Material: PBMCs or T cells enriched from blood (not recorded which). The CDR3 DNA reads TGCAGCGTTGACACAGGGACGAACACTGAAGCTTTCTTT. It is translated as CSVDTGTNTEAFF. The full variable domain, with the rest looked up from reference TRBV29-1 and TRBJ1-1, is SAVISQKPSRDICQRGTSLTIQCQVDSQVTMMFWYRQQPGQSLTLIATANQGSEATYESGFVIDKFPISRPNLTFSTLTVSNMSPEDSSIYLCSVDTGTNTEAFFGQGTRLTVV.